Below, 3 T cell receptor beta chains from the same sample are listed, as sequenced in a study of high-grade serous ovarian cancer treatment subgroups. Measured with immunoSEQ multiplex PCR; TCRdb has only the in-frame clones, and not every one. The repertoire holds approximately 36,000 clones, with about 80% as singletons. Tumor samples were obtained before definitive surgery or chemotherapy. The sample consisted of tumor tissue. Receptors originate from a human donor with high-grade serous ovarian cancer.

This chain uses TRBV6-6 with TRBJ1-1, with 12 bases fitting TRBD1. This CDR3 contains 16 residues. Trimming cost V 6 bases and J 1 base; bases outside gene matches: 6. CDR1 is MNHNY and CDR2 is SVGAGI in the germline V gene (reference sequence). CDR3 sequence reads: CASSPGQGASNTEAFF. DNA of the CDR3: TGTGCCAGCAGCCCGGGACAGGGGGCATCGAACACTGAAGCTTTCTTT.

In this sample, this clone turned up once. The V and J genes are TRBV7-3 and TRBJ2-5, with D uncertain. The germline gives CDR1 SGHTA, CDR2 FQGTGA. Trimming stripped 5 bases from V and 5 bases from J, with 18 bases between. CDR3 size: 15 residues. CDR3 sequence reads: CASSDMGRAGETQYF. Here the CDR3 DNA reads TGTGCCAGCAGCGACATGGGAAGGGCCGGTGAGACCCAGTACTTC.

This clone was picked up a small number of times. The V call is TRBV27, the J call TRBJ1-2; TRBD1 agrees at 8 bases. J lost 0 bases, V lost 4 bases, and 4 bases had no gene match. The CDR3 consists of 15 residues. Looked up from germline, CDR1 is MNHEY and CDR2 is SMNVEV (reference sequence). The CDR3, as DNA: TGTGCCAGCAGTTCCAGGACAGGGCCTAACTATGGCTACACCTTC. It encodes CASSSRTGPNYGYTF.